These 28 T cell receptor beta chains were all obtained from the same sample, sequenced in a study of T cells in Graves' hyperthyroidism and ophthalmopathy (dated by TCRdb to the late 2010s). The protocol used for the library was multiplex PCR. Sequencing was carried out with an Illumina HiSeq 2000. TCR beta CDR3 regions were amplified from RNA transcripts. For the first round of RT-PCR on the TCR CDR3, the HTBI primer set was used together with the Qiagen OneStep RT-PCR kit. TCRdb redid the processing of the public reads, applying fastp at Q25 and MiXCR, and retained in-frame beta chains. Entries that share a CDR3 protein sequence are merged under the most common genes and DNA. The sample table records over 500,000 distinct CDR3 sequences; 16% of these occur just once. The ten largest clones capture 25% to 30% of the sample. Specimen: blood. The receptor source for this set is a woman aged 25 to 45 with Graves' ophthalmopathy.

This clonotype was counted a few times. The J gene is TRBJ1-2, the V gene TRBV15; TRBD1 might be the D (5 bases). V lost 0 bases, J lost 2 bases, and 13 bases lay in between. The CDR3 consists of 16 residues. Germline V gives CDR1 LNHNV, CDR2 YYDKDF (reference sequence). The CDR3 is CATSRDLQGTNYGYTF. In nucleotides, the CDR3 is TGTGCCACCAGCAGAGACCTTCAGGGTACCAACTATGGCTACACCTTC.

In this sample, this clonotype turned up many times. The chain carries TRBV20-1 and TRBJ2-1; the D gene is possibly TRBD1 (6 bases). Germline V gene sequence: CDR1 DFQATT, CDR2 SNEGSKA (reference sequence). The CDR3 extends over 16 amino acids. V was cut by 1 base and J by 8 bases, with 21 bases left in between. The CDR3 reads CSARARTDSLGDEQFF. For the CDR3, the DNA is TGCAGTGCTAGAGCTAGGACAGACTCTCTAGGCGATGAGCAGTTCTTC.

This clonotype was seen a handful of times. This sequence joins TRBV6-2 or TRBV6-3 and TRBJ2-3; the match to TRBD2 covers 8 bases. Losses at the gene ends were 4 bases for V and 0 bases for J; bases not matched to a gene: 6. The CDR3 is 16 amino acids. CDR1 is MNHEY and CDR2 is SVGEGT in the germline V gene. The CDR3 protein is CASSSIAGISTDTQYF. CDR3 coding DNA: TGTGCCAGCAGTTCCATAGCGGGGATAAGCACAGATACGCAGTATTTT.

The chain combines TRBV3-1 with TRBJ2-2, with 7 bases fitting TRBD2. The CDR3 is 16 residues long. V shed 2 bases and J 1 base; nucleotides not matched to a gene: 4. Looked up from germline, CDR1 is LGHDT and CDR2 is YNNKEL (reference sequence). The CDR3 loop reads CASSQSPSGNTGELFF. CDR3 sequence (DNA): TGTGCCAGCAGCCAATCCCCTAGCGGGAACACCGGGGAGCTGTTTTTT.

The gene calls are TRBV9 and TRBJ2-7; possibly TRBD1 or TRBD2 for D (6 bases each). Germline CDR1 and CDR2: SGDLS and YYNGEE. The CDR3 sequence is 21 residues long. V lost 0 bases, J lost 0 bases, and 28 bases lay in between. This chain's CDR3 is CASSVGRGPIRGTTFSYEQYF. The CDR3 DNA reads as TGTGCCAGCAGCGTAGGGAGGGGCCCAATTCGCGGGACAACCTTCTCCTACGAGCAGTACTTC.

This clonotype appeared a few times. The V call is TRBV19, the J call TRBJ1-6, with 8 bases matching TRBD1. The CDR3 extends over 15 amino acids. The ends lost 5 bases at V and 13 bases at J; junction bases unmatched: 13. CDR1 is LNHDA and CDR2 is SQIVND in the germline V gene (reference sequence). This CDR3 is CASSLWTGTSGPLHF. In nucleotides, the CDR3 is TGTGCCAGTAGTCTCTGGACAGGGACCTCCGGGCCCCTCCACTTT.

This clonotype was seen once. The CDR3 loop is CASSLRFDTGELFF. The CDR3 nucleotides read TGTGCCAGCAGCTTAAGATTTGACACCGGGGAGCTGTTTTTT. The chain links TRBV7-3 to TRBJ2-2; D uncertain. The CDR3 extends over 14 amino acids. Germline loops: CDR1 SGHTA, CDR2 FQGTGA. Trimming pared 1 base from V and 3 bases from J, leaving 6 bases between. Full variable domain (rest looked up from reference TRBV7-3 and TRBJ2-2): GAGVSQTPSNKVTEKGKYVELRCDPISGHTALYWYRQSLGQGPEFLIYFQGTGAADDSGLPNDRFFAVRPEGSVSTLKIQRTERGDSAVYLCASSLRFDTGELFFGEGSRLTVL.

The table lists this clonotype with many counts. For the CDR3, the DNA is TGTGCCACCAGTGGGATGGACAGGGAAGGGGGAGAGACCCAGTACTTC. Translation gives CATSGMDREGGETQYF. The chain uses TRBV24-1 and TRBJ2-5, with 8 bases matching TRBD1. Losses at the gene ends were 5 bases for V and 4 bases for J; bases not matched to a gene: 11. Germline CDR1 and CDR2: KGHDR and SFDVKD. CDR3 length: 16 residues.

Many counts were recorded for this clonotype. The chain joins TRBV11-2 to TRBJ1-6; tentative D call: TRBD1 (6 bases). CDR3 length: 15 amino acids. Trimming stripped 5 bases from V and 9 bases from J, with 17 bases between. Germline V lookup: CDR1 SGHAT, CDR2 FQNNGV. CDR3 coding DNA: TGTGCCAGCAGCCCAACCCCAGGGGAAGGTTCACCCCTCCACTTT. It codes for CASSPTPGEGSPLHF.

This clonotype was recorded many times. The rearrangement links TRBV6-1 to TRBJ2-7; maybe TRBD1 (6 bases). This CDR3 region has 15 residues. The ends were cut back, 3 bases at V and 1 base at J, with 13 bases in the middle. CDR1 MNHNS and CDR2 SASEGT come from the germline V gene. CDR3 DNA: TGTGCCAGCAGTGACCTCCGTCAGGGGTCCTACGAGCAGTACTTC. Protein: CASSDLRQGSYEQYF.

This clonotype was found many times. This sequence joins TRBV27 and TRBJ2-3; no definite D call. Germline CDR1 is MNHEY and CDR2 is SMNVEV (reference sequence). Trimming shortened V by 3 bases and J by 4 bases, and 11 bases separated the two germline ends. This CDR3 has 14 residues. The CDR3 DNA reads TGTGCCAGCAGTTTTCGGCAGCGTCCAGATACGCAGTATTTT. It translates to CASSFRQRPDTQYF.

The CDR3 loop is CASSEGMRNEQYF. CDR3 nucleotides: TGTGCCAGCAGTGAAGGTATGAGGAACGAGCAGTACTTC. This chain links TRBV6-1 with TRBJ2-7; D is ambiguous. The CDR3 has 13 residues. The germline gives CDR1 MNHNS, CDR2 SASEGT. Trimming cost V 1 base and J 5 bases, with 9 bases left between them.

This clonotype appeared many times. The chain combines TRBV12-3 or TRBV12-4 with TRBJ1-2; D is unresolved. V lost 6 bases and J lost 4, with 12 bases in between. This CDR3 has 13 amino acids. CDR3 loop: CASRPGPGYGYTF. The CDR3 coding sequence is TGTGCCAGCAGACCCGGGCCCGGCTATGGCTACACCTTC.

This clonotype was found a few times. Written as DNA, the CDR3 is TGTGCCAGCAGCTTAGGGCCCCGAGAGAGTACTGAAGCTTTCTTT. As protein: CASSLGPRESTEAFF. V usage is TRBV5-5 and J usage is TRBJ1-1; unclear D gene. Per germline, CDR1 SGHKS and CDR2 YYEKEE (reference sequence). CDR3 length: 15 residues. V gave up 2 bases and J gave up 5 bases, with 16 bases separating them.

The table lists this clonotype with many counts. This sequence joins TRBV27 and TRBJ2-7; TRBD1 matches 7 bases. The CDR3 length is 11 residues. J was trimmed by 7 bases and V by 6 bases; bases with no gene match: 3. CDR1 is MNHEY, CDR2 SMNVEV, per germline (reference sequence). CDR3 DNA sequence: TGTGCCAGCAGGGCAGGGGGAGAGCAGTACTTC. This gives the protein CASRAGGEQYF.

The chain links TRBV10-3 to TRBJ2-7, with TRBD2 matching 7 bases. V lost 8 bases to trimming and J lost 2 bases; unmatched junction nucleotides: 12. This CDR3 region has 15 residues. Germline-derived CDR1 and CDR2 are ENHRY and SYGVKD. CDR3 DNA sequence: TGTGCCATCCAGCGAGGGCTAGCGGCGACCTACGAGCAGTACTTC. This gives the protein CAIQRGLAATYEQYF.

The chain is built from TRBV3-1 and TRBJ2-7; 7 bases map to TRBD1. The junction had 11 bases not matched to a gene; V was cut back by 6 bases and J by 3 bases. The CDR3 runs 15 residues. Germline V gives CDR1 LGHDT, CDR2 YNNKEL (reference sequence). In DNA form, the CDR3 reads TGTGCCAGCAGTATGGGACAGCCCCGGAGCTACGAGCAGTACTTC. Its translation is CASSMGQPRSYEQYF.

This clonotype was seen ten or more times. This rearrangement joins TRBV28 to TRBJ1-5, with 7 bases identical to TRBD1. The V gene end was trimmed by 5 bases and the J gene end by 6 bases; junction bases not matched to a gene: 7. CDR3 size: 14 residues. Germline-derived CDR1 and CDR2 are MDHEN and SYDVKM. The chain's CDR3 is CASSPTGTTQPQHF. DNA for the CDR3: TGTGCCAGCAGTCCGACAGGGACGACTCAGCCCCAGCATTTT.

This clonotype was picked up a small number of times. V is TRBV10-2 and J is TRBJ2-1; weak D call: TRBD2 (5 bases). Germline V gene sequence: CDR1 WSHSY, CDR2 SAAADI. The CDR3 spans 14 residues. Trimming shortened V by 5 bases and J by 7 bases, and 15 bases separated the two germline ends. CDR3 protein: CASSISGLENEQFF. DNA of the CDR3: TGCGCCAGCAGTATTTCCGGACTTGAAAATGAGCAGTTCTTC.

This clonotype showed up just a few times. The chain couples TRBV6-2 or TRBV6-3 to TRBJ2-2; D gene ambiguous. From germline, CDR1 is MNHEY and CDR2 SVGEGT. V was cut by 6 bases and J by 4 bases, with 12 bases left in between. This CDR3 is 14 amino acids long. The DNA of the CDR3 is TGTGCCAGCAGGGGGTGGGCGAGCACCGGGGAGCTGTTTTTT. Protein product: CASRGWASTGELFF.

This clonotype was picked up many times. The rearrangement links TRBV18 to TRBJ1-4; D gene unclear. The V and J ends lost 6 bases and 4 bases respectively, with 9 bases between them. The germline CDR1 and CDR2 sequences are KGHSH and LQKENI. The CDR3 is 13 amino acids. CDR3 region: CASSLKGNEKLFF. The CDR3 nucleotides read TGTGCCAGCTCGCTCAAGGGTAATGAAAAACTGTTTTTT.

Details on this clonotype: This could be a read error, since a much larger clone is one nucleotide away. The V and J genes are TRBV5-1 and TRBJ1-4, with D maybe TRBD1 (6 bases). The CDR3 sequence is 16 residues long. Per the germline V gene, CDR1 is SGHRS and CDR2 is YFSETQ. The CDR3 bases are TGCGTCAGCAGCTCCGGTTCGGGGGCGCCTAATGAAAAACTGTTTTTT. This sequence encodes CVSSSGSGAPNEKLFF.

This clonotype has at least ten counts. The chain employs TRBV25-1 and TRBJ2-7, with TRBD2 as a possible D gene (5 bases). CDR1 is MGHDK and CDR2 is SYGVNS in the germline V gene. The CDR3 runs to 16 residues. The V end was cut by 3 bases, the J end by 2 bases, with 17 bases between. The CDR3 reads CASSDEGKDWTYEQYF. In DNA form, the CDR3 reads TGTGCCAGCAGTGATGAGGGTAAGGATTGGACCTACGAGCAGTACTTC.

The chain uses TRBV7-2 and TRBJ2-6, with a weak D call TRBD1 (5 bases). This CDR3 is built from 17 residues. V dropped 5 bases and J dropped 3 bases, with 17 bases sitting between them. The germline gives CDR1 SGHTA, CDR2 FQGNSA. In nucleotides, the CDR3 is TGTGCCAGCAGCACCCCCGCTTGGGGCCTTGGGGCCAACGTCCTGACTTTC. It specifies CASSTPAWGLGANVLTF.

This clonotype has at least ten counts. The V call is TRBV11-2, the J call TRBJ2-7; the match to TRBD2 covers 9 bases. CDR3 length equals 16 residues. V gave up 5 bases and J gave up 4 bases; unmatched junction bases: 12. In germline, CDR1 is SGHAT, CDR2 FQNNGV. DNA for the CDR3: TGTGCCAGCAGCCGCCCCGGCGGGAGGGTCTCGTACGAGCAGTACTTC. This translates into CASSRPGGRVSYEQYF. Combining the CDR3 with reference TRBV11-2 and TRBJ2-7 gives the whole variable domain EAGVAQSPRYKIIEKRQSVAFWCNPISGHATLYWYQQILGQGPKLLIQFQNNGVVDDSQLPKDRFSAERLKGVDSTLKIQPAKLEDSAVYLCASSRPGGRVSYEQYFGPGTRLTVT.

This clonotype was seen many times. This chain connects TRBV12-3 or TRBV12-4 to TRBJ1-2; unclear D gene. Between the trimmed V and J ends, which lost 9 bases and 1 base, there was a span of 21 bases. CDR3 length: 16 residues. DNA for the CDR3: TGTGCCAGTAAACCGGGGAGCAGGAACTTTAACTATGGCTACACCTTC. Translating gives CASKPGSRNFNYGYTF.

This clonotype occurred many times. V gene TRBV6-1 combines with J gene TRBJ2-7; 8 bases align to TRBD1. This CDR3 region has 15 residues. The germline V gene encodes CDR1 MNHNS and CDR2 SASEGT. The trim removed 5 bases at V and 2 bases at J, leaving 8 bases unmatched. CDR3 sequence (DNA): TGTGCCAGCAGTAAACAACCGGGACAGGCCTACGAGCAGTACTTC. Amino acid sequence: CASSKQPGQAYEQYF.

CDR3 sequence: CASSYSPWEGAGELFF. The DNA of the CDR3 is TGTGCCAGCAGTTACTCGCCCTGGGAGGGGGCCGGGGAGCTGTTTTTT. The J gene is TRBJ2-2, the V gene TRBV6-5, with D perhaps TRBD2 (7 bases). Germline values: CDR1 MNHEY, CDR2 SVGAGI. V was trimmed by 0 bases and J by 6 bases, leaving 14 bases between them. The CDR3 spans 16 residues.